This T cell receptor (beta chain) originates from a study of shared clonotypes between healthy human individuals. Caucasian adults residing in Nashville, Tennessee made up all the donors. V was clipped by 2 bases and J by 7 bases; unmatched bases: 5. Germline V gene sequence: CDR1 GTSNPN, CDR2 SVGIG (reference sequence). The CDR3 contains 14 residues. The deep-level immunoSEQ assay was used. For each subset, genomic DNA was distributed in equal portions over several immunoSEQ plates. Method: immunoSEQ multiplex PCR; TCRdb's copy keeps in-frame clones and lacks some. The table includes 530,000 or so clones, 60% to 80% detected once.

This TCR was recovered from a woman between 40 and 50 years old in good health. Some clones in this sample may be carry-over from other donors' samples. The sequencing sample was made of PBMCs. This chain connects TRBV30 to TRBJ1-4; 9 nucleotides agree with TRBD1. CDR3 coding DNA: TGTGCCTGGAGTAGGGACAGGGTTTTTGAAAAACTGTTTTTT. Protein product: CAWSRDRVFEKLFF.